Listed below are T cell receptor beta chains from one sample, sequenced in a study of blood T cell repertoires in COVID-19. Clones were sequenced by immunoSEQ multiplex PCR, and TCRdb holds only the in-frame ones, with some missing. The data show roughly 80,000 clones, 84% seen once. The specimen sequenced was peripheral blood. These TCRs come from a man aged 50 to 60 with acute or convalescent COVID-19. The CDR3 runs from the conserved cysteine through the conserved F or W. The D gene is left open where the match is weak. Clone size is stated in some rows and not others, as once, few, many or a class when expanded.

d_call j_call clone_size v_call cdr3_aa cdr3_nt
NA TRBJ1-3 NA TRBV19 CASSISARGQPRSGNTIYF TGTGCCAGTAGTATATCCGCTCGAGGACAGCCACGCTCTGGAAACACCATATATTTT
NA TRBJ1-4 NA TRBV12-2 CASRPDRGNLKKLFF TGTGCAAGTCGGCCGGACAGGGGGAATCTGAAAAAACTGTTTTTT
TRBD1 TRBJ1-1 NA TRBV28 CASSDPGTGDTEAFF TGTGCCAGCAGCGATCCCGGGACAGGGGACACTGAAGCTTTCTTT
NA TRBJ2-5 NA TRBV6-2/TRBV6-3 CASSSRDWYQETQYF TGTGCCAGCAGTTCCCGGGACTGGTACCAAGAGACCCAGTACTTC
TRBD1 TRBJ1-2 NA TRBV5-6 CASSLILDRGYGYTF TGTGCCAGCAGCTTAATCCTAGACAGGGGTTATGGCTACACCTTC
TRBD1 TRBJ1-2 NA TRBV6-5 CASRETGGYGYTF TGTGCCAGCAGGGAGACAGGGGGCTATGGCTACACCTTC
TRBD1 TRBJ1-6 NA TRBV5-5 CASSPGQGGNSPLHF TGTGCCAGCAGCCCCGGACAGGGAGGGAATTCACCCCTCCACTTT
NA TRBJ2-1 NA TRBV20-1 CSARENEQFF TGCAGTGCTAGGGAGAATGAGCAGTTCTTC
TRBD1 TRBJ2-2 few TRBV5-1 CASSSRTGDTGELFF TGCGCCAGCAGCTCTAGGACAGGGGACACCGGGGAGCTGTTTTTT
TRBD1 TRBJ1-4 NA TRBV18 CASSPQGAANEKLFF TGTGCCAGCTCACCTCAGGGGGCAGCTAATGAAAAACTGTTTTTT
TRBD1 TRBJ1-4 NA TRBV2 CASHRDRDEKLFF TGTGCCAGCCACCGGGACAGAGATGAAAAACTGTTTTTT
TRBD2 TRBJ2-5 NA TRBV4-1 CASSQTGLAGGWRETQYF TGCGCCAGCAGCCAGACGGGACTAGCGGGGGGGTGGAGGGAGACCCAGTACTTC
TRBD2 TRBJ2-1 few TRBV15 CATSGTSGLSYNEQFF TGTGCCACCAGTGGGACTAGCGGGCTCTCCTACAATGAGCAGTTCTTC
NA TRBJ2-5 NA TRBV19 CASRRTGSGETQYF TGTGCCAGTAGGCGTACAGGGTCGGGAGAGACCCAGTACTTC
TRBD1 TRBJ2-7 NA TRBV9 CASSIGQGASEQYF TGTGCCAGCAGCATTGGACAGGGGGCTTCTGAGCAGTACTTC
NA TRBJ2-7 NA TRBV9 CASSGRTSYEQYF TGTGCCAGCAGCGGCAGGACTTCCTACGAGCAGTACTTC
NA TRBJ1-4 NA TRBV5-5 CASSLAGSTLEKLFF TGTGCCAGCAGCTTGGCCGGGTCTACTCTTGAAAAACTGTTTTTT
TRBD1 TRBJ2-7 NA TRBV5-1 CASSRDSPSPYEQYF TGCGCCAGCAGCAGGGACAGCCCTTCCCCCTACGAGCAGTACTTC
NA TRBJ1-6 NA TRBV29-1 CSVGDTDNSPLHF TGCAGCGTTGGGGACACCGATAATTCACCCCTCCACTTT
NA TRBJ2-3 NA TRBV10-3 CAIRSRGDTQYF TGTGCCATCAGGTCCCGGGGAGATACGCAGTATTTT
TRBD2 TRBJ2-4 NA TRBV4-2 CASSQETSGVFIQYF TGTGCCAGCAGCCAAGAGACTAGCGGGGTTTTTATTCAGTACTTC
NA TRBJ2-5 NA TRBV3-1/TRBV3-2 CASSQGLETQYF TGTGCCAGCAGCCAGGGACTAGAGACCCAGTACTTC
TRBD1 TRBJ1-2 NA TRBV5-6 CASSLDPAQGAYYGYTF TGTGCCAGCAGCTTGGATCCCGCGCAGGGGGCTTACTATGGCTACACCTTC
TRBD2 TRBJ2-2 few TRBV2 CASSAGLNPGELFF TGTGCCAGCAGTGCGGGACTAAACCCCGGGGAGCTGTTTTTT
NA TRBJ2-6 NA TRBV19 CASSQRRDGANVLTF TGTGCCAGTAGTCAAAGGAGGGATGGGGCCAACGTCCTGACTTTC
NA TRBJ2-2 NA TRBV5-1 CASSTTFTGELFF TGCGCCAGCAGCACGACATTCACCGGGGAGCTGTTTTTT
NA TRBJ1-1 few TRBV4-3 CASSQDRGNTEAFF TGCGCCAGCAGCCAAGACCGGGGAAACACTGAAGCTTTCTTT
NA TRBJ1-2 NA TRBV7-2 CASWWGGYGYTF TGTGCCAGCTGGTGGGGCGGCTATGGCTACACCTTC
NA TRBJ1-6 NA TRBV6-6 CASSSGQIGSPLHF TGTGCCAGCAGCTCCGGACAGATCGGTTCACCCCTCCACTTT
NA TRBJ1-6 NA TRBV27 CASSSPIRATLRGSYNSPLHF TGTGCCAGCAGTTCACCAATCAGGGCCACACTCAGGGGCTCCTATAATTCACCCCTCCACTTT
NA TRBJ2-6 NA TRBV2 CASRRRVSGANVLTF TGTGCCAGCAGGCGCAGGGTATCTGGGGCCAACGTCCTGACTTTC
TRBD1 TRBJ2-1 NA TRBV7-9 CASSPPSGGLVNEQFF TGTGCCAGCAGCCCCCCTTCAGGGGGCTTAGTCAATGAGCAGTTCTTC
TRBD1 TRBJ1-2 NA TRBV29-1 CSVEDLPRDRAGGYTF TGCAGCGTTGAAGATCTTCCACGCGACAGGGCAGGAGGCTACACCTTC
NA TRBJ1-6 NA TRBV19 CASQEARGSPLHF TGTGCCAGCCAAGAGGCCCGCGGTTCACCCCTCCACTTT
TRBD1 TRBJ2-1 NA TRBV4-1 CASSQEAGQGQINYNEQFF TGCGCCAGCAGCCAAGAGGCGGGACAGGGACAAATTAACTACAATGAGCAGTTCTTC
TRBD1 TRBJ2-1 NA TRBV4-1 CASSRATGTPSNEQFF TGCGCCAGCAGCCGGGCGACAGGGACCCCCTCCAATGAGCAGTTCTTC
TRBD1 TRBJ2-7 NA TRBV30 CAWSVIKTGDGEQYF TGTGCCTGGAGTGTAATAAAGACAGGGGATGGCGAGCAGTACTTC
TRBD2 TRBJ2-7 NA TRBV7-2 CASSSSGGGPYEQYF TGTGCCAGCAGTTCGAGCGGGGGGGGACCCTACGAGCAGTACTTC
NA TRBJ1-6 NA TRBV9 CASSVVGGGNSPLHF TGTGCCAGCAGCGTCGTGGGGGGAGGTAATTCACCCCTCCACTTT
TRBD1 TRBJ1-6 NA TRBV6-4 CASSHAQTGVISPLHF TGTGCCAGCAGTCACGCCCAGACAGGGGTTATCTCACCCCTCCACTTT
TRBD1 TRBJ2-2 NA TRBV29-1 CSVEQGAITGELFF TGCAGCGTTGAACAGGGGGCGATCACCGGGGAGCTGTTTTTT
TRBD2 TRBJ2-3 NA TRBV7-2 CASSFSRRTSGSITDTQYF TGTGCCAGCAGCTTCTCCCGACGGACTAGCGGGAGTATTACAGATACGCAGTATTTT
TRBD2 TRBJ2-1 NA TRBV5-8 CASSLVPGGGPYNEQFF TGTGCCAGCAGCTTGGTGCCGGGGGGGGGCCCGTATAATGAGCAGTTCTTC
TRBD1 TRBJ1-2 NA TRBV10-3 CAISPGQGFDGYTF TGTGCCATCAGCCCGGGACAGGGGTTTGATGGCTACACCTTC
NA TRBJ2-2 NA TRBV11-1 CASSNLGELFF TGTGCCAGCTCGAACCTAGGGGAGCTGTTTTTT
TRBD1 TRBJ1-5 NA TRBV30 CAWSPRTGFNQPQHF TGTGCCTGGAGTCCACGGACAGGCTTCAATCAGCCCCAGCATTTT
NA TRBJ1-1 NA TRBV27 CASSLSGGGLTTEAFF TGTGCCAGCAGTTTATCAGGGGGGGGGCTGACCACTGAAGCTTTCTTT
TRBD2 TRBJ2-2 NA TRBV4-3 CASSQGGLANTGELFF TGCGCCAGCAGCCAAGGGGGACTAGCGAACACCGGGGAGCTGTTTTTT
NA TRBJ2-3 NA TRBV7-2 CASSLNRPGLNTDTQYF TGTGCCAGCAGCTTAAATCGACCGGGACTTAATACAGATACGCAGTATTTT
NA TRBJ2-7 NA TRBV4-3 CASSQNPGQRFYEQYF TGCGCCAGCAGCCAAAATCCGGGACAACGGTTTTACGAGCAGTACTTC
NA TRBJ2-3 NA TRBV9 CASSSGPAGALTDTQYF TGTGCCAGCAGCTCAGGCCCCGCGGGGGCACTCACAGATACGCAGTATTTT
NA TRBJ1-2 NA TRBV7-2 CASSPPGVSGYTF TGTGCCAGCAGCCCCCCCGGGGTAAGCGGCTACACCTTC
NA TRBJ1-6 NA TRBV2 CASSLDNSPLHF TGTGCCAGCAGTCTCGATAATTCACCCCTCCACTTT